In its sample, the clone carrying this TCR beta chain was seen a few times. What it binds is unknown. MiXCR was run by TCRdb on the 5' RACE reads, yielding one entry per CDR3 protein. The sample has roughly 72,000 distinct CDR3 sequences; over 10% are singletons. The sample is drawn from a study of early T cells in non-severe SARS-CoV-2 infection. Overall study context: Sequencing used unsorted whole-blood bulk RNA, so chains lack pairing. The study, taken as a whole, reports: Missing private and CD4 specificities, VDJdb matching favored anti-spike CD8 responses.

The J segment lost 5 bases and the V segment lost 4 bases, leaving 9 bases of the junction unmatched. CDR3 length equals 15 residues. Germline CDR1 and CDR2: SGDLS and YYNGEE. Sequences were derived from whole blood, sampled at baseline. The V gene is TRBV9, the J gene TRBJ2-7; TRBD1 matches 10 bases. The clonotype originates from an adult who was a healthcare worker with PCR-confirmed SARS-CoV-2 infection or an uninfected control (not recorded which). The CDR3 DNA follows: TGTGCCAGCAGCTCCCGACAGGGGGCGATTCACGAGCAGTACTTC. This gives the protein CASSSRQGAIHEQYF.